This T cell receptor (beta chain) was obtained from a study of untreated major depressive disorder. Study observations and caveats: Compared with controls, depressed patients showed more TRBV05-01 (Vbeta 5.1) usage in CD4+ T cells.

TCRdb's table, derived via immunoSEQ multiplex PCR, lists solely in-frame clones and lacks some. The repertoire holds around 13,000 clones, approximately 90% seen once, with around 1.8% in the top ten. A word on this clone: What it recognizes is unknown.

Among patients, depression was moderate to severe. CDR3 length: 16 amino acids. The germline V gene encodes CDR1 MGHRA and CDR2 YSYEKL. With 0 bases clipped from V and 4 bases from J, the junction kept 1 base outside the gene matches. The genes are TRBV4-1 and TRBJ2-1, with 12 bases aligning to TRBD2. The sample comprised CD4+ T cells from PBMCs. This clonotype originated in a woman in her twenties or thirties with major depressive disorder. CDR3 region: CASSQETSGRYNEQFF. DNA of the CDR3: TGCGCCAGCAGCCAAGAGACTAGCGGGAGATACAATGAGCAGTTCTTC.